Sequencing of this T cell receptor beta chain was carried out in a study of spatial heterogeneity in lung cancer. This CDR3 spans 13 amino acids. V shed 5 bases and J 9 bases; nucleotides not matched to a gene: 8. CDR1 SGHVS and CDR2 FNYEAQ come from the germline V gene. By sample fraction, this clonotype is medium-sized. Its antigen remains unidentified. One entry per CDR3 protein, called by TCRdb with MiXCR from the 5' RACE reads. Found here are 8,500 to 10,000 distinct CDR3 sequences, 7.5% to 10% of them singletons; the top ten hold around 25%. This sample's time point: sample taken at primary tumor resection. TCRs were sequenced from unsorted whole RNA of tumor, nontumor lung or PBMC. General study results and limits: Alpha chain coverage of tumor T cells was estimated at 6% to 8%, and beta chain coverage at 12% to 15%. There was tracking of ubiquitous and regional nonsynonymous mutations by the respective counts of ubiquitous and regional expanded TCRs. Higher tumor mutation counts went along with higher counts of expanded intratumoral alpha and beta TCRs.

The clonotype originates from a male donor with early-stage non-small cell lung cancer. V gene TRBV7-6 combines with J gene TRBJ2-3; the match to TRBD1 covers 7 bases. Sequences were derived from lung tumor tissue, sampled at surgery. For the CDR3, the DNA is TGTGCCAGCAGCGCCCAGACAGGGCTAACGCAGTATTTT. Its protein is CASSAQTGLTQYF.